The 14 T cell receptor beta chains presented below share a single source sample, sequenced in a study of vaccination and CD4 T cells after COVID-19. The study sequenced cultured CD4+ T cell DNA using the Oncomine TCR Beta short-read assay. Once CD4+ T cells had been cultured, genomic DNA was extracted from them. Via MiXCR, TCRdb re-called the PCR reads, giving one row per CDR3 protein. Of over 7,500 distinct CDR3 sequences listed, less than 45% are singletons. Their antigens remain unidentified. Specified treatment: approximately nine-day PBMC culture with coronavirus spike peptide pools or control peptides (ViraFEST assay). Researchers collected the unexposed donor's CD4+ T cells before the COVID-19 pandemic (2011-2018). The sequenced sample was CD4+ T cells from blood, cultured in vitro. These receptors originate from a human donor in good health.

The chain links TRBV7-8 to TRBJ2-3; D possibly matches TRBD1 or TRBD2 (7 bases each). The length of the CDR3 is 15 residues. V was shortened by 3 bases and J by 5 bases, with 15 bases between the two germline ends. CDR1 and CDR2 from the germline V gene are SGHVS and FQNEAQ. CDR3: CASSFKQGEGDTQYF. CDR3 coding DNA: TGTGCCAGCAGCTTTAAGCAGGGGGAGGGAGATACGCAGTATTTT.

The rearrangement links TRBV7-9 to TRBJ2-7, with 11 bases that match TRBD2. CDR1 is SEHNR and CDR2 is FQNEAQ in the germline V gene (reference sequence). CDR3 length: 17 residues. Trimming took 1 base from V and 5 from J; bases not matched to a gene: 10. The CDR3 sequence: CASSLVGALAGVNEQYF. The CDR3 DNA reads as TGTGCCAGCAGCTTAGTGGGGGCACTAGCGGGAGTAAACGAGCAGTACTTC.

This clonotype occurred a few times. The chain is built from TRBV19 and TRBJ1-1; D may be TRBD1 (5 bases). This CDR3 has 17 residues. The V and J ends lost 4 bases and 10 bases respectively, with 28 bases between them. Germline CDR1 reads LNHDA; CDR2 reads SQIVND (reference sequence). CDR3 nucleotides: TGTGCCAGTAGTACGCCGACGGGGGGAGCTACGAGGCGGGCAGCTTTCTTT. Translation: CASSTPTGGATRRAAFF.

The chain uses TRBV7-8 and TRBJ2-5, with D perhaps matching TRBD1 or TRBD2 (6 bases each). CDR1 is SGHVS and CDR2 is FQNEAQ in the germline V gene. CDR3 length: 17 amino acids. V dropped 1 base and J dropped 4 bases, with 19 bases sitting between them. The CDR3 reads CASSLVHRGAGGETQYF. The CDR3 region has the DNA TGTGCCAGCAGCTTAGTACATAGGGGGGCCGGGGGAGAGACCCAGTACTTC.

The CDR3 DNA reads TGTGCCTACAAGACAGGGGGGAATACTGAAGCTTTCTTT. As protein: CAYKTGGNTEAFF. This rearrangement joins TRBV28 to TRBJ1-1; TRBD1 matches 9 bases. Unmatched junction bases numbered 9, after V lost 11 bases and J lost 5 bases. The CDR3 contains 13 residues. CDR1 and CDR2 from the germline V gene are MDHEN and SYDVKM.

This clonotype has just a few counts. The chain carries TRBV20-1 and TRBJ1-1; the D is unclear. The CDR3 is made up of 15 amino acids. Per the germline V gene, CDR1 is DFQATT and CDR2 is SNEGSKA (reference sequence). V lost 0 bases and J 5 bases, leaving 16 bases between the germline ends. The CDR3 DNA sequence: TGCAGTGCTAGAGATAGAAGAAAGGGAGGGACTGAAGCTTTCTTT. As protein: CSARDRRKGGTEAFF.

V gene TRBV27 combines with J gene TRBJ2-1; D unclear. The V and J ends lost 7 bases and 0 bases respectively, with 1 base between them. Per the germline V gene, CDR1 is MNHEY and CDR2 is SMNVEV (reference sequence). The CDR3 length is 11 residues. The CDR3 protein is CASNSYNEQFF. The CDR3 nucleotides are TGTGCCAGCAACTCCTACAATGAGCAGTTCTTC.

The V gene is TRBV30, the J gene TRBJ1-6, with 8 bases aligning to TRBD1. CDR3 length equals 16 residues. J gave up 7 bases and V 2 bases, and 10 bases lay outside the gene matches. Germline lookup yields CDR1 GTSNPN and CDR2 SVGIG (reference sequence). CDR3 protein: CAWSPGQGTRNSPLHF. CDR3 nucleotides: TGTGCCTGGAGTCCTGGACAGGGTACAAGAAATTCACCCCTCCACTTT. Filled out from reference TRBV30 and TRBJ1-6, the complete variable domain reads SQTIHQWPATLVQPVGSPLSLECTVEGTSNPNLYWYRQAAGRGLQLLFYSVGIGQISSEVPQNLSASRPQDRQFILSSKKLLLSDSGFYLCAWSPGQGTRNSPLHFGNGTRLTVT.

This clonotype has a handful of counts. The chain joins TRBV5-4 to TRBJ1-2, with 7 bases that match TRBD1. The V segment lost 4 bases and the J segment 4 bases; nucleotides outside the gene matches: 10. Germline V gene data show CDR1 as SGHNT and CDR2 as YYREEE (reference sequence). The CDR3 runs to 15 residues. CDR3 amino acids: CASSQPRGGGYGYTF. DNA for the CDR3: TGTGCCAGCAGCCAACCCAGGGGGGGTGGCTATGGCTACACCTTC.

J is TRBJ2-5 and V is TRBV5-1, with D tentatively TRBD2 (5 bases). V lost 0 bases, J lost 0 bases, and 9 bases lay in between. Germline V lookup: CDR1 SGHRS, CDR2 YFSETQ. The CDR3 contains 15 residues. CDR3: CASSLAGSHQETQYF. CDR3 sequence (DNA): TGCGCCAGCAGCTTGGCGGGATCACACCAAGAGACCCAGTACTTC.

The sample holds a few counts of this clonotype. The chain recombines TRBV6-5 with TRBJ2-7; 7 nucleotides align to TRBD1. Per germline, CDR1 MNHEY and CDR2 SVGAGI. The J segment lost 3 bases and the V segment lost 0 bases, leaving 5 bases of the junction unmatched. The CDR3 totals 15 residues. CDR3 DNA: TGTGCCAGCAGTTACTCGACGGCAGGGGGCTACGAGCAGTACTTC. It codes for CASSYSTAGGYEQYF.

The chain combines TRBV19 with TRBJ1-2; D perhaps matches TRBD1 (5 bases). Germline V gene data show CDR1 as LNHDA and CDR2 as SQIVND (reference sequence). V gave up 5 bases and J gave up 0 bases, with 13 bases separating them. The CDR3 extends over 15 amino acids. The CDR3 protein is CASSDGHLANYGYTF. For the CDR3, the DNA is TGTGCCAGTAGTGACGGACACCTAGCTAACTATGGCTACACCTTC.

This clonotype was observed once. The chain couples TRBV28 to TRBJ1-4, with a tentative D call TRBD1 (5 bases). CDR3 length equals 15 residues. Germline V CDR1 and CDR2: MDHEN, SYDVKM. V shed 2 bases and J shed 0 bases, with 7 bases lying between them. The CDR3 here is CASSLGGATNEKLFF. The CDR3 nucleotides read TGTGCCAGCAGTTTAGGAGGGGCAACTAATGAAAAACTGTTTTTT.

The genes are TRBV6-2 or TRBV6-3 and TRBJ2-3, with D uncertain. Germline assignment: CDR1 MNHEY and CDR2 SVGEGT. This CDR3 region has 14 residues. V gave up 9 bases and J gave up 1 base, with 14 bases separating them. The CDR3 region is CASFIPGGTDTQYF. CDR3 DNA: TGTGCCAGTTTCATACCAGGAGGCACAGATACGCAGTATTTT.